This TCR beta chain was sequenced for a study of T cells in Graves' hyperthyroidism and ophthalmopathy. For this clonotype: Its antigen is unidentified.

The V gene's germline CDR1 is SGHAT and CDR2 FQDESV (reference sequence). Trimming pared 5 bases from V and 0 bases from J, leaving 14 bases between. The length of the CDR3 is 16 residues. TCR beta CDR3 regions were amplified from RNA transcripts. During a first-round RT-PCR of the TCR CDR3, the HTBI primer set was used. TCRdb passed the multiplex PCR reads through MiXCR, listing each CDR3 protein once. Of fewer than 550,000 distinct CDR3 sequences in the sample, approximately 25% were seen once. Whole-study findings and limits: A model using 13 V-J features told ophthalmopathy apart from stable hyperthyroidism. Most thyroid clonotypes expanded above 0.001 appeared in blood too.

What was sequenced was blood. This sequence joins TRBV11-1 and TRBJ1-3, with D tentatively TRBD1 (5 bases). This receptor was obtained from a woman in her 30s with Graves' ophthalmopathy. The CDR3 DNA follows: TGTGCCAGCAGCCCCCGAACAGGCTTCTCTGGAAACACCATATATTTT. As protein: CASSPRTGFSGNTIYF. The complete variable domain, with remaining parts taken from reference TRBV11-1 and TRBJ1-3, reads EAEVAQSPRYKITEKSQAVAFWCDPISGHATLYWYRQILGQGPELLVQFQDESVVDDSQLPKDRFSAERLKGVDSTLKIQPAELGDSAMYLCASSPRTGFSGNTIYFGEGSWLTVV.